This T cell receptor (beta chain) comes out of a study of cytomegalovirus exposure and HLA in healthy donors. Vbeta (60) and Jbeta (13) primers were used in the PCR. The assay was immunoSEQ multiplex PCR, and TCRdb's table has in-frame clones only and misses some. The sample includes approximately 160,000 clones, around 80% of them seen just once. The germline V gene encodes CDR1 SGHDN and CDR2 FVKESK. This CDR3 contains 15 residues. This chain links TRBV14 with TRBJ2-5; a weak D match, TRBD1 (5 bases). The end of the DNA fits TRBJ2-7 better, so the J call may be wrong. The receptor was isolated from a man aged 30 to 45 in good health and CMV-seropositive. Sequenced sample: PBMCs. The CDR3 nucleotides read TGTGCCAGCAGCCAAGACCACGACAGATCCTACGAGCAGTACTTC. This sequence encodes CASSQDHDRSYEQYF.